These T cell receptor beta chains were read from a single sample in a study of blood T cell repertoires in COVID-19. Assay: immunoSEQ multiplex PCR; the TCRdb copy retains only in-frame clones and omits some. Of about 130,000 clones in the sample, 86% are singletons; the top ten hold approximately 4.5%. Specimen: PBMCs or T cells enriched from blood (not recorded which). The receptor source for this set is a man aged 50 or older who had recovered from COVID-19. Each CDR3 is given with its conserved first and last residue. D genes are given only for firm matches. Not all rows give a size; the values are once, few, many and, for expanded clones, a class.

TRBV19	NA	TRBJ2-5	NA	CATSEVWGETQYF	TGTGCCACATCGGAGGTATGGGGAGAGACCCAGTACTTC
TRBV5-1	TRBD1	TRBJ1-5	NA	CASSPDRGQLPQHF	TGCGCCAGCAGCCCGGACAGGGGGCAACTGCCCCAGCATTTT
TRBV24-1	TRBD1	TRBJ2-2	NA	CATGDRANTGELFF	TGTGCCACCGGGGACAGAGCGAACACCGGGGAGCTGTTTTTT
TRBV5-8	TRBD2	TRBJ2-5	NA	CASSVKRGGMETQYF	TGTGCCAGCAGCGTTAAAAGGGGAGGGATGGAGACCCAGTACTTC
TRBV19	NA	TRBJ1-2	NA	CASSPAAAQHGYTF	TGTGCCAGTTCCCCGGCGGCGGCCCAACATGGCTACACCTTC
TRBV28	NA	TRBJ1-2	NA	CASSLRLYGYTF	TGTGCCAGCAGTTTGAGGTTATATGGCTACACCTTC
TRBV7-2	NA	TRBJ2-7	NA	CASSSFAGTYEQYF	TGTGCCAGCAGCTCCTTTGCGGGGACCTACGAGCAGTACTTC
TRBV5-1	TRBD1	TRBJ2-5	NA	CASSPTGLYQETQYF	TGCGCCAGCAGCCCGACAGGGTTATACCAAGAGACCCAGTACTTC
TRBV5-4	NA	TRBJ2-5	NA	CASSSKLQGKGETQYF	TGTGCCAGCAGCTCCAAGCTCCAGGGGAAAGGAGAGACCCAGTACTTC
TRBV5-4	NA	TRBJ1-2	NA	CASRFSRGAYGYTF	TGTGCCAGCAGATTCTCTCGGGGGGCCTATGGCTACACCTTC
TRBV25-1	NA	TRBJ1-1	once	CASSDISYTEAFF	TGTGCCAGCAGTGATATCAGTTACACTGAAGCTTTCTTT
TRBV9	TRBD2	TRBJ2-7	NA	CASSASGGSYEQYF	TGTGCCAGCAGCGCCTCGGGCGGGAGCTACGAGCAGTACTTC
TRBV15	NA	TRBJ1-2	NA	CATSREPEWFHGYTF	TGTGCCACCAGCAGAGAGCCCGAGTGGTTCCATGGCTACACCTTC
TRBV11-2	TRBD2	TRBJ2-1	NA	CASSASGRSYNEQFF	TGTGCCAGCAGCGCTAGCGGGAGGTCCTACAATGAGCAGTTCTTC
TRBV12-3/TRBV12-4	NA	TRBJ1-2	NA	CASSPDRFYGYTF	TGTGCCAGCAGTCCCGACAGGTTCTATGGCTACACCTTC
TRBV11-2	NA	TRBJ2-1	NA	CASRRTGALGYNEQFF	TGTGCCAGCAGACGGACGGGAGCTCTAGGGTACAATGAGCAGTTCTTC
TRBV7-2	NA	TRBJ1-1	NA	CASSLGSGTKAEAFF	TGTGCCAGCAGCCTGGGATCCGGGACTAAGGCTGAAGCTTTCTTT
TRBV7-8	NA	TRBJ1-2	NA	CASSPAGSMNYGYTF	TGTGCCAGCAGCCCAGCCGGGAGTATGAACTATGGCTACACCTTC
TRBV15	NA	TRBJ1-2	NA	CATSRTSDTFYGYTF	TGTGCCACCAGCAGAACTTCCGACACCTTCTATGGCTACACCTTC
TRBV12-3/TRBV12-4	NA	TRBJ1-2	NA	CASSFTENYGYTF	TGTGCCAGCAGTTTCACAGAGAACTATGGCTACACCTTC
TRBV15	NA	TRBJ1-2	NA	CATSRLQGHGYTF	TGTGCCACCAGCAGACTCCAGGGGCATGGCTACACCTTC
TRBV19	NA	TRBJ2-1	NA	CASSNPTGAKNEQFF	TGTGCCAGTAGCAACCCGACGGGAGCTAAGAATGAGCAGTTCTTC
TRBV10-3	NA	TRBJ1-1	NA	CAISVQGDTEAFF	TGTGCCATCAGTGTCCAGGGCGACACTGAAGCTTTCTTT
TRBV28	NA	TRBJ1-5	NA	CATRWGGGQPQHF	TGTGCCACCAGGTGGGGGGGAGGTCAGCCCCAGCATTTT
TRBV5-1	TRBD2	TRBJ2-3	NA	CASSIMPSGMSTDTQYF	TGCGCCAGCAGCATTATGCCTAGCGGGATGAGCACAGATACGCAGTATTTT
TRBV5-1	NA	TRBJ2-5	NA	CASSSMGSQETQYF	TGCGCCAGCAGCTCAATGGGCTCCCAAGAGACCCAGTACTTC
TRBV11-3	NA	TRBJ2-1	NA	CASSLGGYNEQFF	TGTGCCAGCAGCTTGGGAGGCTACAATGAGCAGTTCTTC
TRBV5-1	TRBD1	TRBJ2-2	NA	CASRPQGALSGELFF	TGCGCCAGCAGACCTCAGGGGGCGCTAAGCGGGGAGCTGTTTTTT
TRBV4-3	NA	TRBJ2-1	NA	CASSLAAYNEQFF	TGCGCCAGCAGCCTGGCCGCCTACAATGAGCAGTTCTTC
TRBV4-1	TRBD1	TRBJ1-6	NA	CASRGSTGTGRISPLHF	TGCGCCAGCAGAGGTTCAACCGGGACAGGGCGGATTTCACCCCTCCACTTT